This entry lists 2 T cell receptor beta chains sequenced from one sample in a study of CD8 T cells in Susac syndrome. Random hexamers were used to reverse transcribe about 0.45 to 1 ug of RNA. TCRdb passed the immunoSEQ multiplex PCR reads through MiXCR, listing each CDR3 protein once. The profile shows approximately 190,000 distinct CDR3 sequences, about 94% of them singletons. The specimen was CD4+ T cells from PBMCs. The receptors stem from a human donor in good health.

The genes are TRBV2 and TRBJ1-6; the D is unclear. Germline loops: CDR1 SNHLY, CDR2 FYNNEI. The length of the CDR3 is 11 residues. V lost 6 bases to trimming and J lost 15 bases, with 12 bases between them. The CDR3 sequence is CASRLNRILHF. The CDR3 DNA follows: TGTGCCAGCAGGCTCAACCGGATCCTCCACTTT.

This clonotype occurred once. V gene TRBV9 combines with J gene TRBJ2-3; weak D call: TRBD1 (6 bases). The germline V gene encodes CDR1 SGDLS and CDR2 YYNGEE. The length of the CDR3 is 14 residues. V lost 2 bases and J 3 bases, leaving 10 bases between the germline ends. This chain's CDR3 is CASSVGAQTDTQYF. The CDR3 DNA is TGTGCCAGCAGCGTGGGGGCCCAAACAGATACGCAGTATTTT.